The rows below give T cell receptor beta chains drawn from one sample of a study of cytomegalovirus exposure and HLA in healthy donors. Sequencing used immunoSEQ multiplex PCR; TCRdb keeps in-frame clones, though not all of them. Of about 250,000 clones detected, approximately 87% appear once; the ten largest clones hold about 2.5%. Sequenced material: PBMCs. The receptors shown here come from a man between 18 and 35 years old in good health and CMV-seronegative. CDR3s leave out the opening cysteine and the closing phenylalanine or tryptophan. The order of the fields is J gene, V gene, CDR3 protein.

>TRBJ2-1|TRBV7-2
ASSSLPGTSAYNEQF
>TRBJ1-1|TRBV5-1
ASSPQGENTEAF
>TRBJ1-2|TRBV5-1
ASSYDTGINYGYT
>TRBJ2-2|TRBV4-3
ASSQGAAYTGELF
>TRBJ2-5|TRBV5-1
ASSPDMYQETQY
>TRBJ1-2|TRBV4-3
AKRSRARDYGYT
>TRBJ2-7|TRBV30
AWSSVVQIRYEQY
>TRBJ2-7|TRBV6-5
ASSYRVSYEQY
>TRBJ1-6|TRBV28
ASSSSKTAPLH
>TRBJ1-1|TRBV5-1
ASMGQGGTEAF
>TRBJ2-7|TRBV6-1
ASSRGTGLTYEQY
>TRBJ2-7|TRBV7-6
ASSHWRGPEQY
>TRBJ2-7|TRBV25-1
ASSERRDIIEYEQY
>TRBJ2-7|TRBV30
AWTAPRSRAGYEQY
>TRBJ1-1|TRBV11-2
ASSLGQITEAF
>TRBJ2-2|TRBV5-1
ASRSGGNTGELF
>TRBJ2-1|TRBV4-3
ASSQDASGRAINEQF
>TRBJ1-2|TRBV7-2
ASSLETGGTSFT
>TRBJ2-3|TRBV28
AVAKPTTDTQY
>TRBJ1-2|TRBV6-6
ASSRKTGEDGYGYT
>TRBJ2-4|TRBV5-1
ASSLGVSAKNIQY
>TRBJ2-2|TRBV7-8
ASSLQVPGELF
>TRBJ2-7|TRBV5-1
ASSLGGDYEQY
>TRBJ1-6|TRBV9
ASSVEEGYDSPLH
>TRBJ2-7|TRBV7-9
AVGREQY
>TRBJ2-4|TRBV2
ASSERTSGGALAKNIQY
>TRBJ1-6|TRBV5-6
ASSLGDRGLVSPLH
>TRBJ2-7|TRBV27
ASSPSDLGEQY
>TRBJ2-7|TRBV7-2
ASSPDVGQDYEQY
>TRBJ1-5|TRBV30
AWIGFLINQPQH
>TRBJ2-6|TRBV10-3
AYTLSGANVLT
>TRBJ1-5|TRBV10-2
ASSGQFNQPQH
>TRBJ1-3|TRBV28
ASSLSHSGNTIY
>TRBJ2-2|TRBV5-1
ASSEQPLAGVNTGELF
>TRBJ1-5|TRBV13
ASSLSDRGNQPQH
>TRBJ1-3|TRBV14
ASPHSGEYSGNTIY
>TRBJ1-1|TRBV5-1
ASRLTDMNTEAF
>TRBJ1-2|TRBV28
ASSVGGGNYGYT
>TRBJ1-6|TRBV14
ASSQDRVPNSPLH
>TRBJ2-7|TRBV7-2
ASSRDRGSYEQY
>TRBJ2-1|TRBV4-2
ASSQYPLAGAYNEQF
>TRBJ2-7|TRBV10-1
ASSEAGFSYEQY
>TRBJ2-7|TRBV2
ASSEASPTVPGQGMGL
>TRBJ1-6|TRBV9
ASSGGQSYNSPLH
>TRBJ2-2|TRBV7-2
ASSSGGETGELF
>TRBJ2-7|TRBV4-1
ASSQVGLGGYEQY
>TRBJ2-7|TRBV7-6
ASSLAGGTYEQY
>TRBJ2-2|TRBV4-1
ASSQVSGVSTGELF
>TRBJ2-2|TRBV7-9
ASSSRGGGGELF